These 28 T cell receptor beta chains came from one sample sequenced in a study of OX40 agonist ivuxolimab in advanced cancers. Profiling relied on immunoSEQ multiplex PCR, and the TCRdb table lists in-frame clones only, not all of them. The table includes around 60,000 clones, under 95% detected once. The source was CD4+ or CD8+ T cells sorted from blood, collected in a trial of the OX40 agonist ivuxolimab. All receptors derive from an adult with an advanced solid tumor such as melanoma, head and neck, liver or kidney cancer.

The sample holds one count of this clone. This sequence joins TRBV5-1 and TRBJ2-7, with D perhaps TRBD2 (5 bases). The CDR3 spans 14 residues. Looked up from germline, CDR1 is SGHRS and CDR2 is YFSETQ. The V and J ends lost 3 bases and 3 bases respectively, with 13 bases between them. Written as DNA, the CDR3 is TGCGCCAGCAGCTCAACCGGGATTAACTACGAGCAGTACTTC. Translated: CASSSTGINYEQYF. Full variable domain (missing parts from reference TRBV5-1 and TRBJ2-7): KAGVTQTPRYLIKTRGQQVTLSCSPISGHRSVSWYQQTPGQGLQFLFEYFSETQRNKGNFPGRFSGRQFSNSRSEMNVSTLELGDSALYLCASSSTGINYEQYFGPGTRLTVT.

The rearrangement uses TRBV11-3 and TRBJ2-1; D may match TRBD1 or TRBD2 (5 bases each). The CDR3 covers 15 residues. Germline CDR1 reads SGHNT; CDR2 reads YENEEA. V lost 0 bases and J 6 bases, leaving 12 bases between the germline ends. CDR3 protein: CASSLDVGAVNEQFF. CDR3 DNA sequence: TGTGCCAGCAGCTTAGACGTCGGGGCAGTCAATGAGCAGTTCTTC.

The chain employs TRBV27 and TRBJ2-1; D possibly corresponds to TRBD2 (6 bases). This CDR3 region has 11 residues. The V end was cut by 10 bases, the J end by 6 bases, with 10 bases between. CDR1 is MNHEY and CDR2 is SMNVEV in the germline V gene (reference sequence). Here the CDR3 reads CATGSGNEQFF. Here the CDR3 DNA reads TGTGCCACCGGGAGCGGCAATGAGCAGTTCTTC.

This clone was seen just once. The chain links TRBV29-1 to TRBJ2-2, with 9 bases matching TRBD2. Germline CDR1 is SQVTM and CDR2 is ANQGSEA. With V trimmed by 7 bases and J by 1 base, 7 bases remained unmatched. CDR3 length: 15 amino acids. The CDR3 here is CSARLAELNTGELFF. CDR3 DNA: TGCAGCGCCAGACTAGCGGAGCTGAACACCGGGGAGCTGTTTTTT.

The chain couples TRBV6-5 to TRBJ2-1, with D uncertain. Germline CDR1 and CDR2: MNHEY and SVGAGI. Between the trimmed V and J ends, which lost 6 bases and 5 bases, there was a span of 11 bases. The CDR3 loop spans 13 amino acids. The CDR3 DNA sequence: TGTGCCAGCAGCCCCCTACGAGACAATGAGCAGTTCTTC. This gives the protein CASSPLRDNEQFF.

The genes are TRBV7-9 and TRBJ1-5; 10 bases are a match to TRBD1. The CDR3 covers 15 residues. Germline V gene lookup returns CDR1 SEHNR and CDR2 FQNEAQ (reference sequence). With V trimmed by 4 bases and J by 4 bases, 4 bases remained unmatched. CDR3 in amino acids: CASSYGTGVNQPQHF. The CDR3 coding sequence is TGTGCCAGCAGCTACGGGACAGGGGTTAATCAGCCCCAGCATTTT.

The J gene is TRBJ1-5, the V gene TRBV7-2; TRBD1 matches at 11 bases. This CDR3 is built from 16 residues. V trimming: 4 bases; J trimming: 2 bases; junction bases outside the gene matches: 4. Germline CDR1 and CDR2: SGHTA and FQGNSA. The CDR3 sequence: CASSSGTGGGNQPQHF. In DNA form, the CDR3 reads TGTGCCAGCAGCTCGGGGACAGGGGGGGGCAATCAGCCCCAGCATTTT.

The chain is built from TRBV5-1 and TRBJ1-4; weak D call: TRBD1 (6 bases). V was clipped by 1 base and J by 8 bases, with 12 bases between them. Germline V gene sequence: CDR1 SGHRS, CDR2 YFSETQ. The CDR3 is 14 residues long. CDR3 sequence reads: CASSLTGGYEKLFF. CDR3 nucleotides: TGCGCCAGCAGCTTGACGGGGGGCTACGAAAAACTGTTTTTT.

The chain carries TRBV14 and TRBJ1-2; 8 bases align to TRBD1. This CDR3 is 19 amino acids long. J was trimmed by 3 bases and V by 1 base; bases with no gene match: 16. Germline assignment: CDR1 SGHDN and CDR2 FVKESK. The CDR3 DNA is TGTGCCAGCAGCCAAGTGCCCCCCCAGGGGGCGGTTGGTTACTATGGCTACACCTTC. This sequence encodes CASSQVPPQGAVGYYGYTF.

This chain connects TRBV2 to TRBJ2-3; 14 bases map to TRBD2. J lost 3 bases, V lost 5 bases, and 10 bases had no gene match. The CDR3 is 18 residues long. CDR1 is SNHLY, CDR2 FYNNEI, per germline. The CDR3 nucleotides read TGTGCCAGCAGTCACGGACTAGCGGGAGGATTACAAACAGATACGCAGTATTTT. It translates to CASSHGLAGGLQTDTQYF.

The chain carries TRBV5-6 and TRBJ2-5; D gene ambiguous. CDR3 length: 14 residues. The V end lost 4 bases, the J end lost 4 bases, and 14 bases lay between the germline ends. Per the germline V gene, CDR1 is SGHDT and CDR2 is YYEEEE. The DNA of the CDR3 is TGTGCCAGCAGCGACTGGGGTCCTACAGAGACCCAGTACTTC. Translation gives CASSDWGPTETQYF.

The chain carries TRBV29-1 and TRBJ2-7; either TRBD1 or TRBD2 may supply D (6 bases each). This CDR3 is 14 amino acids long. V lost 0 bases and J lost 6, with 15 bases in between. Germline V gives CDR1 SQVTM, CDR2 ANQGSEA. The CDR3, as DNA: TGCAGCGTTGAAGAGGGGGGCTACTTTTCCGAGCAGTACTTC. Its protein is CSVEEGGYFSEQYF.

The chain employs TRBV13 and TRBJ2-7; 9 nucleotides line up with TRBD1. The germline V gene has CDR1 PRHDT and CDR2 FYEKMQ (reference sequence). The V gene end was trimmed by 6 bases and the J gene end by 5 bases; junction bases not matched to a gene: 8. The CDR3 covers 14 residues. The CDR3 DNA reads as TGTGCCAGCAGATCCGGGACAGGGCCCCACGAGCAGTACTTC. Translating it yields CASRSGTGPHEQYF.

The chain links TRBV6-1 to TRBJ2-7; 8 bases agree with TRBD1. Germline V CDR1 and CDR2: MNHNS, SASEGT. The CDR3 sequence is 14 residues long. V shed 0 bases, J shed 3 bases, and the junction held 1 base outside the gene matches. The CDR3 loop is CASSEAGQDYEQYF. CDR3 DNA: TGTGCCAGCAGTGAAGCGGGACAGGACTACGAGCAGTACTTC.

The table lists this clone with a count of one. V and J are TRBV4-1 and TRBJ2-2; D ambiguous. The V end was cut by 1 base, the J end by 5 bases, with 14 bases between. CDR1 MGHRA and CDR2 YSYEKL come from the germline V gene. The CDR3 totals 16 residues. CDR3 sequence (DNA): TGCGCCAGCAGCCAAGGACGGCGAGTCGCAACCGGGGAGCTGTTTTTT. It is translated as CASSQGRRVATGELFF.

The chain couples TRBV5-1 to TRBJ2-5; TRBD2 matches at 7 bases. The tail of the sequence fits TRBJ2-7 better, so the J call may be wrong. The length of the CDR3 is 13 residues. Germline V gene data show CDR1 as SGHRS and CDR2 as YFSETQ. The CDR3 here is CASSFGRGYEQYF. CDR3 DNA sequence: TGCGCCAGCAGCTTTGGGAGGGGCTACGAGCAGTACTTC.

As DNA, the CDR3 is TGTGCCAGCAGCTTAAGGGGCCTAGAGGGGGCTGGGGCCAACGTCCTGACTTTC. Translating it yields CASSLRGLEGAGANVLTF. This chain links TRBV13 with TRBJ2-6, with a tentative D call TRBD1 (6 bases). V was shortened by 2 bases and J by 2 bases, with 16 bases between the two germline ends. Germline V gives CDR1 PRHDT, CDR2 FYEKMQ (reference sequence). This CDR3 is 18 amino acids long.

This chain uses TRBV9 with TRBJ2-5; 12 bases match TRBD2. The trim removed 1 base at V and 4 bases at J, leaving 14 bases unmatched. Germline V gene lookup returns CDR1 SGDLS and CDR2 YYNGEE. The CDR3 has 19 amino acids. CDR3: CASSVNTLAGGPLGETQYF. The DNA for the CDR3 is TGTGCCAGCAGCGTAAATACGCTAGCGGGAGGGCCGTTGGGAGAGACCCAGTACTTC.

The V call is TRBV5-6, the J call TRBJ2-3; perhaps TRBD1 as D (6 bases). The CDR3 spans 17 residues. Trimming pared 1 base from V and 2 bases from J, leaving 17 bases between. Germline V lookup: CDR1 SGHDT, CDR2 YYEEEE. The CDR3: CASSLSVRTATTDTQYF. CDR3 sequence (DNA): TGTGCCAGCAGCTTGTCCGTTCGGACAGCAACCACAGATACGCAGTATTTT.

CDR3 loop: CASMSRYGSEYGYTF. Here the CDR3 DNA reads TGCGCCAGCATGAGTAGGTACGGATCGGAATATGGCTACACCTTC. The V gene is TRBV10-2, the J gene TRBJ1-2; D gene uncertain. CDR1 is WSHSY and CDR2 is SAAADI in the germline V gene. The CDR3 extends over 15 amino acids. V dropped 7 bases and J dropped 5 bases, with 20 bases sitting between them.

This clone was observed a single time. The gene calls are TRBV7-2 and TRBJ1-1; tentative D call: TRBD1 (6 bases). This CDR3 region has 16 residues. Trimming shortened V by 6 bases and J by 7 bases, and 24 bases separated the two germline ends. Germline CDR1 reads SGHTA; CDR2 reads FQGNSA. This CDR3 reads CASRGRSRGRWHEAFF. The CDR3 DNA reads TGTGCCAGCAGGGGCCGCTCCAGGGGCCGGTGGCATGAAGCTTTCTTT. Supplemented by reference TRBV7-2 and TRBJ1-1, the full variable domain reads GAGVSQSPSNKVTEKGKDVELRCDPISGHTALYWYRQSLGQGLEFLIYFQGNSAPDKSGLPSDRFSAERTGGSVSTLTIQRTQQEDSAVYLCASRGRSRGRWHEAFFGQGTRLTVV.

The V call is TRBV25-1, the J call TRBJ2-7; D may match TRBD1 or TRBD2 (5 bases each). This CDR3 region has 12 residues. The V end lost 10 bases, the J end lost 2 bases, and 12 bases lay between the germline ends. Looked up from germline, CDR1 is MGHDK and CDR2 is SYGVNS. CDR3 in DNA: TGTGCCACCCGGGACGGAACCTACGAGCAGTACTTC. Its protein product is CATRDGTYEQYF.

The chain carries TRBV11-2 and TRBJ2-5; D is ambiguous. CDR1 and CDR2 (germline): SGHAT, FQNNGV. CDR3 size: 12 residues. The germline V and J ends were trimmed by 5 bases and 5 bases, with 9 bases remaining between them. CDR3 DNA sequence: TGTGCCAGCAGCAGAGGTTCCGAGACCCAGTACTTC. This codes for CASSRGSETQYF.

V and J are TRBV28 and TRBJ1-1; tentatively, D is TRBD1 (5 bases). The V gene's germline CDR1 is MDHEN and CDR2 SYDVKM. This CDR3 comprises 16 residues. The germline V and J ends were trimmed by 4 bases and 0 bases, with 15 bases remaining between them. The CDR3 DNA reads TGTGCCAGCAGTTCAGGGACGGAGGCTATGAACACTGAAGCTTTCTTT. This codes for CASSSGTEAMNTEAFF.

Points on this clone: Distinct nucleotide sequences in the sample also encode this CDR3. This chain uses TRBV4-1 with TRBJ2-7; TRBD1 or TRBD2 may be the D gene (5 bases each). Trimming shortened V by 0 bases and J by 5 bases, and 8 bases separated the two germline ends. The CDR3 length is 13 residues. Germline-derived CDR1 and CDR2 are MGHRA and YSYEKL. CDR3 coding DNA: TGCGCCAGCAGCCAAGACCCGGGGCACGAGCAGTACTTC. This translates into CASSQDPGHEQYF.

This chain joins TRBV5-6 and TRBJ2-7; no definite D call. V was cut by 4 bases and J by 4 bases, with 6 bases left in between. The germline CDR1 and CDR2 sequences are SGHDT and YYEEEE. The CDR3 is 11 amino acids. The DNA for the CDR3 is TGTGCCAGCAGCCGATCTTACGAGCAGTACTTC. Translated, it gives CASSRSYEQYF.

The chain recombines TRBV2 with TRBJ2-7; 12 bases fit TRBD2. The germline V gene encodes CDR1 SNHLY and CDR2 FYNNEI. The CDR3 length is 13 residues. J gave up 6 bases and V 9 bases, and 6 bases lay outside the gene matches. CDR3 region: CARGGLAGPEQYF. The CDR3 DNA follows: TGTGCCAGAGGAGGACTAGCGGGACCCGAGCAGTACTTC.

This chain uses TRBV5-6 with TRBJ2-6, with TRBD1 matching over 7 bases. The V segment lost 4 bases and the J segment 2 bases; nucleotides outside the gene matches: 6. The CDR3 length is 16 residues. Germline CDR1 and CDR2: SGHDT and YYEEEE. The CDR3 nucleotides are TGTGCCAGCAGCCACCACAGGGGTGCTGGGGCCAACGTCCTGACTTTC. Residues: CASSHHRGAGANVLTF. Based on the CDR3 plus reference TRBV5-6 and TRBJ2-6, the full variable domain is DAGVTQSPTHLIKTRGQQVTLRCSPKSGHDTVSWYQQALGQGPQFIFQYYEEEERQRGNFPDRFSGHQFPNYSSELNVNALLLGDSALYLCASSHHRGAGANVLTFGAGSRLTVL.